This TCR beta chain was documented in a study of blood T cell repertoires in COVID-19. For the study at large: Whether acute or convalescent, the COVID-19 samples came from the United States, Italy and Spain.

TCRdb keeps only in-frame clones here, not all; method: immunoSEQ multiplex PCR. Found here are roughly 250,000 clones, more than 60% of them singletons; the top ten hold roughly 4%. Germline V lookup: CDR1 SEHNR, CDR2 FQNEAQ (reference sequence). CDR3 size: 11 residues. As regards this clone: One end of the junction does not line up with germline, which may come from a read error.

The sequenced material came from peripheral blood. This TCR derives from a woman in her 40s with active or convalescent COVID-19. V and J are TRBV7-9 and TRBJ1-2; D not resolved. The CDR3 protein is CASSGLASFFF. The CDR3 region has the DNA TGTGCCAGCAGCGGACTGGCTAGTTTCTTCTTC. The full variable domain, rest sourced from reference TRBV7-9 and TRBJ1-2, is DTGVSQNPRHKITKRGQNVTFRCDPISEHNRLYWYRQTLGQGPEFLTYFQNEAQLEKSRLLSDRFSAERPKGSFSTLEIQRTEQGDSAMYLCASSGLASFFFGSGTRLTVV.